Sequencing of this T cell receptor (beta chain) was carried out in a study of Tregs in tolerant kidney transplant recipients. Study as a whole: Related graft donors supplied nonmyeloablative bone marrow transplants, and mixed chimerism was transient. Study results and limitations: Validation in larger populations is needed because few patients were studied.

As for this clone: Its cognate antigen is unknown.

Libraries were prepared by immunoSEQ multiplex PCR; TCRdb keeps only in-frame clonotypes and omits some of them. The table includes 90,000 to 120,000 clones, around 91% detected once. The sample consisted of CD4+ T cells from blood, taken before the transplant. The origin of this receptor is a human donor who received a combined kidney and bone marrow transplant.

CDR3: CAWSVRTPNTEAFF. CDR3 in DNA: TGTGCCTGGAGTGTAAGGACACCGAACACTGAAGCTTTCTTT. The rearrangement uses TRBV30 and TRBJ1-1, with D tentatively TRBD1 (5 bases). CDR1 is GTSNPN and CDR2 is SVGIG in the germline V gene (reference sequence). The CDR3 runs 14 residues. V was cut by 0 bases and J by 1 base, with 9 bases left in between.